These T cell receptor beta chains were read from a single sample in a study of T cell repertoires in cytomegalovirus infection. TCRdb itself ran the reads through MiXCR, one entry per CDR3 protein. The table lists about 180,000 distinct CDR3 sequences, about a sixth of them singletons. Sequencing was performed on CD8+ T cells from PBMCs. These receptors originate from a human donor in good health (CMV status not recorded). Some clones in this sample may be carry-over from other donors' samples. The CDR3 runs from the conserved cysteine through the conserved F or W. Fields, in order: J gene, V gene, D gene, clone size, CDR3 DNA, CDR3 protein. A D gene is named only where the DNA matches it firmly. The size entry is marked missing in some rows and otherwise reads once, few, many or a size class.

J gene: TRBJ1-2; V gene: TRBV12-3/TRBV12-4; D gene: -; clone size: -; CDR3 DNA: TGTGCCAGCAGTCCTCAGGGTTACAACTATGGCTACACCTTC; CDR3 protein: CASSPQGYNYGYTF
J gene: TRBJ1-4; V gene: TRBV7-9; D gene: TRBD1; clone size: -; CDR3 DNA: TGTGCCAGCAGCTCCCCGACAGGGATCGTTAAACTGTTTTTT; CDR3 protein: CASSSPTGIVKLFF
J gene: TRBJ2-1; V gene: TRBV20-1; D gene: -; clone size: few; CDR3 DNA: TGCAGTGCTAGAGAGTACAGAGCCTCCTACAATGAGCAGTTCTTC; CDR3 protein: CSAREYRASYNEQFF
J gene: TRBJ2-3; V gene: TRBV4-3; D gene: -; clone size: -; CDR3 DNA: TGCGCCAGCAGCCAAGATGGGGGGGCCAGAACAGATACGCAGTATTTT; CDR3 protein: CASSQDGGARTDTQYF
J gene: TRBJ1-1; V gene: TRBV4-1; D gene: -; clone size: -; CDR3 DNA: TGCGCCAGCAGCCAAGATGAGGTTTTAGTCGGTATGAACACTGAAGCTTTCTTT; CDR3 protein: CASSQDEVLVGMNTEAFF
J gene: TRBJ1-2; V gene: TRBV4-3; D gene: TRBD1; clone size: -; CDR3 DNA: TGCGCCAGCAGCCACTTCCGGGACAGGGCCGGCTACACCTTC; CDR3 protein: CASSHFRDRAGYTF
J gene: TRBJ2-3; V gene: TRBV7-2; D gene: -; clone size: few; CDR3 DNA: TGTGCCAGCAGCTTATGGGTGGCGGCGACGGGCACAGATACGCAGTATTTT; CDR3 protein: CASSLWVAATGTDTQYF
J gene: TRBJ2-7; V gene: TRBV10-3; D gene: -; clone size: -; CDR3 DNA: TGTGCCATCAGTGAAGAGGGGCCCAACGAGCAGTACTTC; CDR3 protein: CAISEEGPNEQYF
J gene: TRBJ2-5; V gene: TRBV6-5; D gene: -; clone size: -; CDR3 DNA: TGTGCCAGCAGCCCCTGGCGGTCACAAGAGACCCAGTACTTC; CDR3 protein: CASSPWRSQETQYF
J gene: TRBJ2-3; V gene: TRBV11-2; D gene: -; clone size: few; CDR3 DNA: TGTGCCAGCAGCTTAGATGCAGGGGCCTTTTGGGATACGCAGTATTTT; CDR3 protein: CASSLDAGAFWDTQYF
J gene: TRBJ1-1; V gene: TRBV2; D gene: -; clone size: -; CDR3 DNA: TGTGCCAGCAGTGTTGGGGGGGCAGGCTTGGCTTTCTTT; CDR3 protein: CASSVGGAGLAFF
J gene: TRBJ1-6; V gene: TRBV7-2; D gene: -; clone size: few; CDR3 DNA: TGTGCCAGCAGGGCATCGTTTTCCGATTCACCCCTCCACTTT; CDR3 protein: CASRASFSDSPLHF
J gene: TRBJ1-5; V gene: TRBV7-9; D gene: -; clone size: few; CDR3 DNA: TGTGCCAGCAGCTCCTCAGCTTATAGCAATCAGCCCCAGCATTTT; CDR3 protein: CASSSSAYSNQPQHF
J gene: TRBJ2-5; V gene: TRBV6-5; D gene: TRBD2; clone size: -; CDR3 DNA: TGTGCCAGCAGCCGGACTAGCGGGGGTCAAGAGACCCAGTACTTC; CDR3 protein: CASSRTSGGQETQYF
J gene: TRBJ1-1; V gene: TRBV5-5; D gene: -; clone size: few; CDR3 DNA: TGTGCCAGCAGCTTGGCCATGGGGACTGAAGCTTTCTTT; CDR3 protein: CASSLAMGTEAFF
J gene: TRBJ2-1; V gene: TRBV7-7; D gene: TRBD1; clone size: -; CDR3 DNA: TGTGCCAGTGGGGACAGACCGTGCTCCTACAATGAGCAGTTCTTC; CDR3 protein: CASGDRPCSYNEQFF
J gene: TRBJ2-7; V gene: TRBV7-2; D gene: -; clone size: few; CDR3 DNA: TGTGCCAGCAGCCCCTCCGGGCGCGAGCAGTACTTC; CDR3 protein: CASSPSGREQYF
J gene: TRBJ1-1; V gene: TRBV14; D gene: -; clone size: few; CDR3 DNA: TGTGCCAGCAGCGCCTTATCAGGCAGGATATTTGAAGCTTTCTTT; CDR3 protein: CASSALSGRIFEAFF
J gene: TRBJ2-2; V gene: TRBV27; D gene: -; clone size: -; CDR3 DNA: TGTGCCAGCAGTTTCTTCAGGGGAACCGGGGAGCTGTTTTTT; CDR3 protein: CASSFFRGTGELFF
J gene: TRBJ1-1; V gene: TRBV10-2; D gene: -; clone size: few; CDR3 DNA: TGCGCCAGCCTTTACGGACAGCTGGGCACTGAAGCTTTCTTT; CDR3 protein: CASLYGQLGTEAFF
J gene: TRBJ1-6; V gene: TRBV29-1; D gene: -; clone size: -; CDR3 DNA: TGCAGCGTGGTAAATTCACCCCTCCACTTT; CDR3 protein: CSVVNSPLHF
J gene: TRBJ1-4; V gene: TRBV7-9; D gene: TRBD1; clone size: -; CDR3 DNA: TGTGCCAGCAGCCCCACAGGGGGCGAGATAGAGGAAAAACTGTTTTTT; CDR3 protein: CASSPTGGEIEEKLFF
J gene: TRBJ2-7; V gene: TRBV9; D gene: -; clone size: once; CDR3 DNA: TGTGCCAGCAGCGCTGGGGCAAGCGAGTACGAGCAGTACTTC; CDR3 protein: CASSAGASEYEQYF
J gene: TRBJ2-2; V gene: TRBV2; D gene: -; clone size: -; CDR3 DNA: TGTGCCAGCAGTGAAGCAAGGACAGAGTTCGGGGAGCTGTTTTTT; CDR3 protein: CASSEARTEFGELFF
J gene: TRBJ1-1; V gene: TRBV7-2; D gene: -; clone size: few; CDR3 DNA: TGTGCCAGCAGCTTATTCGCGCAGGGGACAAAGGTTGAAGCTTTCTTT; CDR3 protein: CASSLFAQGTKVEAFF
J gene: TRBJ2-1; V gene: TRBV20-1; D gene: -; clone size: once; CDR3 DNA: TGCAGTGCTCGAGACGGACTACCGGCTTACAATGAGCAGTTCTTC; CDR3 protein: CSARDGLPAYNEQFF
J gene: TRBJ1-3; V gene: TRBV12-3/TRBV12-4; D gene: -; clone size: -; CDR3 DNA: TGTGCCAGCACGCCTGGAAACACCATATATTTT; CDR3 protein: CASTPGNTIYF
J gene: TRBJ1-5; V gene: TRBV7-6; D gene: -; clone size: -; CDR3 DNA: TGTGCCAGCAGCCAGGGGTGGGGTAGGGATCAGCCCCAGCATTTT; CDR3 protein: CASSQGWGRDQPQHF
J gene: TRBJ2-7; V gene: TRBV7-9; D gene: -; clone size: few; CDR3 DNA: TGTGCCAGCAGCCTCACTGGACGGATTACCCCCTACGAGCAGTACTTC; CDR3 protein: CASSLTGRITPYEQYF
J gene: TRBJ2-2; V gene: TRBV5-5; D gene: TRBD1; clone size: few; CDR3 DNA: TGTGCCAGCAGCTACCCCGGGCAGGGGGCCGGGGAGCTGTTTTTT; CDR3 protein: CASSYPGQGAGELFF
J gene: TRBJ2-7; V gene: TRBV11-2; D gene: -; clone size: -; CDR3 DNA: TGTGCCAGCAGCTTAGGCGGGACCAAGTACGAGCAGTACTTC; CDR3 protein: CASSLGGTKYEQYF
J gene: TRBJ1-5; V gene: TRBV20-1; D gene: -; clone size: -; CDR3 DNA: TGCAGTGCGAGCGGGACGGAGTTCAATCAGCCCCAGCATTTT; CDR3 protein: CSASGTEFNQPQHF
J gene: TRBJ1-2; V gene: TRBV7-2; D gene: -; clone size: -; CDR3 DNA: TGTGCCAGCAGTTTGGGGAGGGTTGGCTACACCTTC; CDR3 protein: CASSLGRVGYTF
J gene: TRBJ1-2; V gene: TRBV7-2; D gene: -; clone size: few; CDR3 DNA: TGTGCCAGCAGCTTAGGATTAGGGTTCGAGGTCGCTAACTATGGCTACACCTTC; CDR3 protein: CASSLGLGFEVANYGYTF
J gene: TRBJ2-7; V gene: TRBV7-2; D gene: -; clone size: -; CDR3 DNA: TGTGCCAGCAGCTCTCACGACACGGTCCTCGAGCAGTACTTC; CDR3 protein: CASSSHDTVLEQYF